Below, 31 T cell receptor beta chains from the same sample are listed, as sequenced in a study of cytomegalovirus exposure and HLA in healthy donors. This PCR relied on a set of 60 Vbeta primers and 13 Jbeta primers. Assay: immunoSEQ multiplex PCR; the TCRdb copy retains only in-frame clones and omits some. Among about 100,000 clones listed, around 76% were seen once. Input material: PBMCs. The receptor set was obtained from a man aged 40-55 years in good health and CMV-seropositive.

The chain joins TRBV5-4 to TRBJ2-1; possible D gene TRBD2, 5 bases. This CDR3 has 15 amino acids. Trimming cost V 6 bases and J 11 bases, with 24 bases left between them. Germline loops: CDR1 SGHNT, CDR2 YYREEE (reference sequence). CDR3 region: CASTRSQRSNEQQFF. DNA for the CDR3: TGTGCCAGCACCAGATCCCAGCGGAGCAATGAGCAGCAGTTCTTC.

This rearrangement joins TRBV27 to TRBJ1-1; tentative D call: TRBD1 (6 bases). The germline V and J ends were trimmed by 5 bases and 0 bases, with 13 bases remaining between them. Germline V lookup: CDR1 MNHEY, CDR2 SMNVEV (reference sequence). CDR3 length: 15 residues. CDR3 nucleotide sequence: TGTGCCAGCAGTGCCCACAGGGACATGAACACTGAAGCTTTCTTT. The encoded protein is CASSAHRDMNTEAFF.

This clone was seen more than once but under ten times. The chain couples TRBV7-2 to TRBJ1-5, with 9 bases fitting TRBD1. V lost 1 base, J lost 1 base, and 8 bases stayed unmatched. There are 18 residues in the CDR3. Germline assignment: CDR1 SGHTA and CDR2 FQGNSA. CDR3: CASSLVGTGKGSNQPQHF. The CDR3 nucleotides are TGTGCCAGCAGCTTAGTTGGGACAGGGAAGGGCAGCAATCAGCCCCAGCATTTT.

The V call is TRBV28, the J call TRBJ2-1; 9 bases are a match to TRBD2. The V segment lost 7 bases and the J segment 5 bases; nucleotides outside the gene matches: 9. The CDR3 sequence is 15 residues long. The germline CDR1 and CDR2 sequences are MDHEN and SYDVKM. Here the CDR3 DNA reads TGTGCCAGCACCTTATTAGCGGGGGATAACAATGAGCAGTTCTTC. Translation: CASTLLAGDNNEQFF.

The chain joins TRBV6-5 to TRBJ2-5; 12 nucleotides agree with TRBD2. Germline loops: CDR1 MNHEY, CDR2 SVGAGI. The CDR3 covers 14 residues. Trimming cost V 4 bases and J 7 bases; bases outside gene matches: 4. This CDR3 reads CASSSATSGRTQYF. The CDR3 DNA sequence: TGTGCCAGCAGTTCCGCGACTAGCGGGAGGACCCAGTACTTC.

There are a few counts of this clone. This chain links TRBV7-8 with TRBJ2-5; tentative D call: TRBD1 (6 bases). The CDR3 has 14 residues. CDR1 SGHVS and CDR2 FQNEAQ come from the germline V gene. Trimming shortened V by 5 bases and J by 3 bases, and 13 bases separated the two germline ends. The CDR3 DNA follows: TGTGCCAGCAGCGGGGGCTATTGGGAAGAGACCCAGTACTTC. Its translation: CASSGGYWEETQYF. Full variable domain (outside the CDR3, taken from reference TRBV7-8 and TRBJ2-5): GAGVSQSPRYKVAKRGQDVALRCDPISGHVSLFWYQQALGQGPEFLTYFQNEAQLDKSGLPSDRFFAERPEGSVSTLKIQRTQQEDSAVYLCASSGGYWEETQYFGPGTRLLVL.

This rearrangement joins TRBV4-1 to TRBJ2-1, with 12 bases identical to TRBD2. CDR1 is MGHRA and CDR2 is YSYEKL in the germline V gene. The ends lost 0 bases at V and 9 bases at J; junction bases unmatched: 9. The CDR3 has 17 amino acids. Here the CDR3 reads CASSQEGAGLAGFEQFF. CDR3 nucleotide sequence: TGCGCCAGCAGCCAAGAGGGGGCAGGACTAGCGGGATTTGAGCAGTTCTTC.

This sequence joins TRBV19 and TRBJ1-5; 7 bases map to TRBD1. This CDR3 has 15 amino acids. Germline assignment: CDR1 LNHDA and CDR2 SQIVND (reference sequence). V trimming: 4 bases; J trimming: 4 bases; junction bases outside the gene matches: 7. CDR3 sequence: CASSTRTGQNQPQHF. DNA of the CDR3: TGTGCCAGTAGTACTAGGACAGGCCAAAATCAGCCCCAGCATTTT.

The table lists this clone with a count of one. The V call is TRBV18, the J call TRBJ2-1; 9 nucleotides align to TRBD1. The V segment lost 3 bases and the J segment 1 base; nucleotides outside the gene matches: 7. The CDR3 extends over 17 amino acids. Germline CDR1 and CDR2: KGHSH and LQKENI. CDR3 in DNA: TGTGCCAGCTCACCCCCGACCGGGACAGGGTCCTACAATGAGCAGTTCTTC. Its protein is CASSPPTGTGSYNEQFF. The whole variable domain, remainder taken from reference TRBV18 and TRBJ2-1, is NAGVMQNPRHLVRRRGQEARLRCSPMKGHSHVYWYRQLPEEGLKFMVYLQKENIIDESGMPKERFSAEFPKEGPSILRIQQVVRGDSAAYFCASSPPTGTGSYNEQFFGPGTRLTVL.

As DNA, the CDR3 is TGCGCCAGCAGCTTGGATTCGGCGGGAGGGTACAATGAGCAGTTCTTC. Amino acid sequence: CASSLDSAGGYNEQFF. V is TRBV5-1 and J is TRBJ2-1; 9 nucleotides line up with TRBD2. With 0 bases clipped from V and 4 bases from J, the junction kept 5 bases outside the gene matches. Germline loops: CDR1 SGHRS, CDR2 YFSETQ. The length of the CDR3 is 16 residues.

The chain couples TRBV12-5 to TRBJ2-3, with D tentatively TRBD2 (6 bases). The V and J ends lost 6 bases and 0 bases respectively, with 7 bases between them. CDR1 and CDR2 from the germline V gene are LGHNT and FRNRAP. The CDR3 contains 13 residues. CDR3 nucleotides: TGTGCTAGTGGGCGGGAAAGCACAGATACGCAGTATTTT. It encodes CASGRESTDTQYF.

This chain connects TRBV10-3 to TRBJ2-6; D remains ambiguous. The CDR3 is made up of 17 amino acids. Trimming removed 2 bases from V and 0 bases from J, with 11 bases in between. The germline CDR1 and CDR2 sequences are ENHRY and SYGVKD. The CDR3 loop is CAISEGRLLSGANVLTF. As DNA, the CDR3 is TGTGCCATCAGTGAGGGTCGGTTACTCTCTGGGGCCAACGTCCTGACTTTC.

This sequence joins TRBV27 and TRBJ2-7; D remains unclear. V was trimmed by 5 bases and J by 5 bases, leaving 16 bases between them. CDR3 length: 14 residues. Germline V gene sequence: CDR1 MNHEY, CDR2 SMNVEV (reference sequence). This chain's CDR3 is CASSPHTPLNEQYF. The CDR3 coding sequence is TGTGCCAGCAGTCCTCACACCCCCCTCAACGAGCAGTACTTC.

This clone was recorded only once. The chain recombines TRBV6-1 with TRBJ2-2, with D tentatively TRBD2 (5 bases). CDR3 length equals 18 residues. Trimming cost V 1 base and J 5 bases, with 20 bases left between them. From germline, CDR1 is MNHNS and CDR2 SASEGT. The CDR3 coding sequence is TGTGCCAGCAGTGAAGGCACCGGGGAGAACACACTGACCGGGGAGCTGTTTTTT. Protein product: CASSEGTGENTLTGELFF.

CDR3 amino acids: CATSREWRHGTYEQYF. Here the CDR3 DNA reads TGTGCCACCAGCAGAGAATGGAGGCACGGTACCTACGAGCAGTACTTC. The V and J genes are TRBV15 and TRBJ2-7; maybe TRBD2 (5 bases). The V end lost 0 bases, the J end lost 2 bases, and 14 bases lay between the germline ends. Germline-derived CDR1 and CDR2 are LNHNV and YYDKDF (reference sequence). The CDR3 has 16 residues. Full variable domain (missing parts from reference TRBV15 and TRBJ2-7): DAMVIQNPRYQVTQFGKPVTLSCSQTLNHNVMYWYQQKSSQAPKLLFHYYDKDFNNEADTPDNFQSRRPNTSFCFLDIRSPGLGDTAMYLCATSREWRHGTYEQYFGPGTRLTVT.

CDR3 sequence: CASSFGGLAKNIQYF. As DNA, the CDR3 is TGTGCCAGCAGCTTCGGCGGACTAGCCAAAAACATTCAGTACTTC. V usage is TRBV5-6 and J usage is TRBJ2-4; tentatively, D is TRBD2 (5 bases). The CDR3 loop spans 15 amino acids. V was cut by 2 bases and J by 0 bases, with 9 bases left in between. Looked up from germline, CDR1 is SGHDT and CDR2 is YYEEEE.

The V and J genes are TRBV7-9 and TRBJ1-2, with 9 bases matching TRBD1. V was clipped by 2 bases and J by 3 bases; unmatched bases: 7. From germline, CDR1 is SEHNR and CDR2 FQNEAQ (reference sequence). The CDR3 spans 16 residues. CDR3 nucleotides: TGTGCCAGCAGCTTAAGACAGGGGGATGTGTACTATGGCTACACCTTC. Translation: CASSLRQGDVYYGYTF.

This rearrangement joins TRBV11-2 to TRBJ2-5; TRBD2 aligns across 7 bases. V shed 5 bases, J shed 4 bases, and the junction held 13 bases outside the gene matches. Germline V gene sequence: CDR1 SGHAT, CDR2 FQNNGV. CDR3 length equals 16 residues. CDR3 in DNA: TGTGCCAGCAGCGGTAGGAGCGGGAAGCAGGCAGAGACCCAGTACTTC. Amino acids: CASSGRSGKQAETQYF.

The chain has TRBV6-5 and TRBJ2-4; tentatively, D is TRBD2 (6 bases). The CDR3 covers 13 residues. Germline V lookup: CDR1 MNHEY, CDR2 SVGAGI. Trimming pared 5 bases from V and 13 bases from J, leaving 18 bases between. The CDR3: CASSQGWGVNQYF. The CDR3 DNA sequence: TGTGCCAGCAGTCAGGGTTGGGGGGTCAACCAGTACTTC.

This sequence joins TRBV5-4 and TRBJ2-7; 7 bases are a match to TRBD1. V dropped 1 base and J dropped 4; count of bases not matched to a gene: 2. Germline CDR1 is SGHNT and CDR2 is YYREEE (reference sequence). The CDR3 sequence is 13 residues long. CDR3 region: CASSLQDRYEQYF. The CDR3 DNA reads TGTGCCAGCAGCTTGCAGGACAGGTACGAGCAGTACTTC.

The chain employs TRBV28 and TRBJ2-2; D is perhaps TRBD2 (6 bases). This CDR3 has 12 amino acids. CDR1 MDHEN and CDR2 SYDVKM come from the germline V gene. The V end lost 8 bases, the J end lost 6 bases, and 10 bases lay between the germline ends. The CDR3: CASRPGAGELFF. CDR3 DNA sequence: TGTGCCAGCCGCCCGGGAGCCGGGGAGCTGTTTTTT.

The V and J genes are TRBV19 and TRBJ2-7; 8 bases map to TRBD1. Germline lookup yields CDR1 LNHDA and CDR2 SQIVND (reference sequence). The V gene end was trimmed by 6 bases and the J gene end by 3 bases; junction bases not matched to a gene: 28. There are 21 residues in the CDR3. Here the CDR3 DNA reads TGTGCCAGTAGGTTGGGGACAGGTTTTGGTTGTGGAAACCCGCGGCACTACGAGCAGTACTTC. It encodes CASRLGTGFGCGNPRHYEQYF.

This rearrangement joins TRBV11-2 to TRBJ2-1; TRBD2 matches 7 bases. CDR1 SGHAT and CDR2 FQNNGV come from the germline V gene. V lost 1 base to trimming and J lost 6 bases; unmatched junction nucleotides: 6. CDR3 length: 15 amino acids. The CDR3 is CASSLGRTRPNEQFF. The CDR3 nucleotides are TGTGCCAGCAGCTTAGGTCGGACTAGACCCAATGAGCAGTTCTTC.

V is TRBV6-1 and J is TRBJ2-3, with D possibly TRBD2 on 7 matching bases. This CDR3 spans 16 amino acids. Germline-derived CDR1 and CDR2 are MNHNS and SASEGT. Trimming pared 4 bases from V and 6 bases from J, leaving 20 bases between. For the CDR3, the DNA is TGTGCCAGCAGTGTCCTCCGAGGGGGGGCTAGTGATACGCAGTATTTT. As protein: CASSVLRGGASDTQYF.

This clone has only one observation. This chain links TRBV19 with TRBJ1-1, with D possibly TRBD1 on 6 matching bases. Germline CDR1 LNHDA, CDR2 SQIVND (reference sequence). V dropped 2 bases and J dropped 5 bases, with 21 bases sitting between them. This CDR3 has 17 residues. The CDR3 loop is CASSIHPLTGTWTEAFF. The DNA for the CDR3 is TGTGCCAGTAGTATACACCCGCTAACAGGGACGTGGACTGAAGCTTTCTTT.

The chain joins TRBV18 to TRBJ1-2; D gene uncertain. The CDR3 is 15 amino acids. V gave up 3 bases and J gave up 4 bases, with 15 bases separating them. CDR1 is KGHSH, CDR2 LQKENI, per germline. The CDR3 DNA sequence: TGTGCCAGCTCACCGGGCGGGTCAGGAGGCTATGGCTACACCTTC. Its translation is CASSPGGSGGYGYTF.

The chain uses TRBV4-3 and TRBJ2-2, with D maybe TRBD2 (6 bases). This CDR3 comprises 14 residues. Germline CDR1 LGHNA, CDR2 YSLEER. Trimming shortened V by 4 bases and J by 4 bases, and 10 bases separated the two germline ends. This CDR3 reads CASSPGSFTGELFF. The CDR3 coding sequence is TGCGCCAGCAGCCCCGGGAGTTTCACCGGGGAGCTGTTTTTT.

This chain joins TRBV2 and TRBJ2-7, with 7 bases lining up with TRBD2. Unmatched junction bases numbered 12, after V lost 6 bases and J lost 13 bases. This CDR3 is built from 12 residues. Per germline, CDR1 SNHLY and CDR2 FYNNEI. CDR3 amino acids: CASRSSGAIPYF. The CDR3 DNA reads as TGTGCCAGCAGAAGCAGCGGGGCCATTCCTTACTTC. Using reference TRBV2 and TRBJ2-7 for the parts outside the CDR3, the full variable domain is EPEVTQTPSHQVTQMGQEVILRCVPISNHLYFYWYRQILGQKVEFLVSFYNNEISEKSEIFDDQFSVERPDGSNFTLKIRSTKLEDSAMYFCASRSSGAIPYFGPGTRLTVT.

This clone came up once. The chain is built from TRBV5-6 and TRBJ1-2, with D possibly matching TRBD1 (6 bases). The CDR3 totals 14 residues. Germline V lookup: CDR1 SGHDT, CDR2 YYEEEE. V gave up 2 bases and J gave up 3 bases, with 11 bases separating them. The CDR3 is CASSLRTEHYGYTF. CDR3 sequence (DNA): TGTGCCAGCAGCTTACGGACAGAGCACTATGGCTACACCTTC.

CDR3 coding DNA: TGTGCCAGCACAGGGGGAGCCTATGGCTACACCTTC. Translated: CASTGGAYGYTF. This chain connects TRBV5-6 to TRBJ1-2; 7 bases agree with TRBD1. The CDR3 has 12 amino acids. Per the germline V gene, CDR1 is SGHDT and CDR2 is YYEEEE. Trimming at V came to 6 bases and at J to 4 bases, leaving 3 bases not matched to a gene.

This chain connects TRBV5-6 to TRBJ2-1; 8 positions agree with TRBD2. V shed 0 bases and J 15 bases; nucleotides not matched to a gene: 5. Germline CDR1 SGHDT, CDR2 YYEEEE. The CDR3 loop spans 12 amino acids. CDR3 region: CASSLVAGGLFF. CDR3 nucleotide sequence: TGTGCCAGCAGCTTGGTTGCGGGGGGTCTGTTCTTC. Drawing the rest from reference TRBV5-6 and TRBJ2-1, the complete variable domain is DAGVTQSPTHLIKTRGQQVTLRCSPKSGHDTVSWYQQALGQGPQFIFQYYEEEERQRGNFPDRFSGHQFPNYSSELNVNALLLGDSALYLCASSLVAGGLFFGPGTRLTVL.